This TCR beta chain was identified during a study of T cells in tumors after PD-1 blockade. Study results and caveats: Roughly two fifths of tumor TCR clonotypes were also found in blood.

TCRdb's copy holds only in-frame clones and misses some; the assay was immunoSEQ multiplex PCR. The sample lists fewer than 55,000 clones, about 85% seen once, with less than 5% in the top ten. Template: tumor biopsy or peripheral blood genomic DNA, roughly 600-6,004 ng per sample. Comment on this clone: Its antigen is undetermined.

This sequence originates from a human donor with basal cell carcinoma. Sequenced here: PBMCs, sampled before anti-PD-1 treatment.

The DNA of the CDR3 is TGTGCCAGCAGCCAAAGGACAGGGCATGAGACCCAGTACTTC. Residues: CASSQRTGHETQYF. The chain combines TRBV5-4 with TRBJ2-5; 8 positions match TRBD1. The germline V gene has CDR1 SGHNT and CDR2 YYREEE (reference sequence). Unmatched junction bases numbered 7, after V lost 4 bases and J lost 5 bases. This CDR3 has 14 amino acids.